The 30 T cell receptor beta chains below all came from one sample that was sequenced in a study of blood T cells in healthy people across ages. Alongside a J-beta primer mix, a sample-barcoded 5' primer served in a second PCR lasting roughly 6 to 12 cycles. TCRdb redid the calling of the 5' RACE reads with MiXCR, one entry per CDR3 protein. This repertoire shows 1,800,000 or so distinct CDR3 sequences, more than 35% found once; its top ten account for more than 20%. Sequenced sample: blood. Receptor source: a human donor in good health.

This sequence joins TRBV11-2 and TRBJ1-2; 7 bases are shared with TRBD1. Germline CDR1 SGHAT, CDR2 FQNNGV. V dropped 4 bases and J dropped 4; count of bases not matched to a gene: 12. The CDR3 loop spans 16 amino acids. CDR3 bases: TGTGCCAGCAGCTCACTGGGAACAGGGGTTGGCTATGGCTACACCTTC. This gives the protein CASSSLGTGVGYGYTF.

The chain uses TRBV29-1 and TRBJ1-1; D gene uncertain. There are 14 residues in the CDR3. V was shortened by 6 bases and J by 1 base, with 15 bases between the two germline ends. Germline CDR1 reads SQVTM; CDR2 reads ANQGSEA. CDR3 region: CSVSQTRRNTEAFF. CDR3 nucleotide sequence: TGCAGCGTCTCCCAGACACGGCGGAACACTGAAGCTTTCTTT.

Details on this clonotype: Germline and junction disagree at one end, which may indicate a read error. V is TRBV7-7 and J is TRBJ2-1; either TRBD1 or TRBD2 may fit D (5 bases each). The germline V gene encodes CDR1 SSHAT and CDR2 FNYEAQ (reference sequence). The CDR3 contains 14 residues. CDR3 loop: CASSPNPGTNEQFF. The CDR3, as DNA: TGTGCTAGCAGCCCAAACCCGGGGACGAATGAGCAGTTCTTC.

This chain connects TRBV28 to TRBJ1-5; possible D gene TRBD1, 5 bases. CDR3 length: 15 residues. V shed 4 bases and J shed 4 bases, with 14 bases lying between them. CDR1 is MDHEN and CDR2 is SYDVKM in the germline V gene. In nucleotides, the CDR3 is TGTGCCAGCAGTTCCCTGGGGGGGGTTAATCAGCCCCAGCATTTT. Translation: CASSSLGGVNQPQHF.

The gene calls are TRBV4-3 and TRBJ2-5; 11 bases are a match to TRBD2. The CDR3 has 15 residues. Germline trimming cut 5 bases from V and 7 bases from J; bases unmatched to any gene: 9. Germline V gene sequence: CDR1 LGHNA, CDR2 YSLEER. This CDR3 reads CASSYLAGGPGTQYF. DNA for the CDR3: TGCGCCAGCAGCTACCTAGCGGGGGGCCCGGGGACCCAGTACTTC.

This clonotype came up a few times. The gene calls are TRBV19 and TRBJ2-7; TRBD1 matches at 8 bases. Trimming cost V 3 bases and J 6 bases; bases outside gene matches: 7. Per germline, CDR1 LNHDA and CDR2 SQIVND (reference sequence). The CDR3 extends over 14 amino acids. The DNA for the CDR3 is TGTGCCAGTAGTATGACGCAGGGGGCAGTCGAGCAGTACTTC. Its translation: CASSMTQGAVEQYF.

This clonotype was recorded a few times. The chain couples TRBV12-3 or TRBV12-4 to TRBJ2-1, with D uncertain. This CDR3 has 12 amino acids. With 5 bases removed from V and 7 bases from J, the gap between germline ends came to 9 bases. Written as DNA, the CDR3 is TGTGCCAGCAGTGCGGACGGTAATGAGCAGTTCTTC. Encoded protein: CASSADGNEQFF.

The chain joins TRBV10-3 to TRBJ2-5; D is unresolved. Germline V CDR1 and CDR2: ENHRY, SYGVKD. Trimming took off 7 bases at V and 2 bases at J, with 11 bases between the two ends. CDR3 length: 13 amino acids. This CDR3 reads CAIKETAQETQYF. The CDR3 region has the DNA TGTGCCATCAAGGAAACAGCTCAAGAGACCCAGTACTTC.

This chain connects TRBV7-9 to TRBJ2-7, with D perhaps matching TRBD2 (5 bases). The CDR3 has 13 amino acids. V was pared by 4 bases and J by 0 bases, with 7 bases between. Germline values: CDR1 SEHNR, CDR2 FQNEAQ (reference sequence). The CDR3 region has the DNA TGTGCCAGCAGCTCTGACTACTCCTACGAGCAGTACTTC. It yields the protein CASSSDYSYEQYF.

V gene TRBV6-6 combines with J gene TRBJ1-2; D perhaps matches TRBD1 (5 bases). This CDR3 is 15 amino acids long. V lost 1 base to trimming and J lost 6 bases, with 15 bases between them. The germline gives CDR1 MNHNY, CDR2 SVGAGI (reference sequence). The CDR3 loop is CASSYFGGSEDGYTF. The CDR3 DNA follows: TGTGCCAGCAGTTACTTCGGGGGAAGTGAGGATGGCTACACCTTC.

This chain uses TRBV3-1 with TRBJ2-1; D is perhaps TRBD2 (6 bases). The V end was cut by 1 base, the J end by 6 bases, with 10 bases between. This CDR3 has 14 amino acids. Germline V CDR1 and CDR2: LGHDT, YNNKEL (reference sequence). The CDR3 bases are TGTGCCAGCAGCCAAGCGGGGGTTGGCAATGAGCAGTTCTTC. Its translation is CASSQAGVGNEQFF.

This sequence joins TRBV3-1 and TRBJ1-2; D is ambiguous. The CDR3 has 13 amino acids. CDR1 and CDR2 from the germline V gene are LGHDT and YNNKEL (reference sequence). V was clipped by 1 base and J by 7 bases, with 10 bases between them. CDR3 nucleotides: TGTGCCAGCAGCCAAGTTAGAGGAGTTGGCTACACCTTC. It specifies CASSQVRGVGYTF.

The rearrangement links TRBV15 to TRBJ1-1; maybe TRBD1 (6 bases). Germline V CDR1 and CDR2: LNHNV, YYDKDF (reference sequence). V was shortened by 4 bases and J by 1 base, with 13 bases between the two germline ends. CDR3 size: 15 residues. The CDR3 region is CATSTRGPANTEAFF. The CDR3 region has the DNA TGTGCCACCAGCACCAGGGGCCCTGCGAACACTGAAGCTTTCTTT. Supplemented by reference TRBV15 and TRBJ1-1, the full variable domain reads DAMVIQNPRYQVTQFGKPVTLSCSQTLNHNVMYWYQQKSSQAPKLLFHYYDKDFNNEADTPDNFQSRRPNTSFCFLDIRSPGLGDTAMYLCATSTRGPANTEAFFGQGTRLTVV.

This clonotype was counted a few times. This chain joins TRBV28 and TRBJ1-2; no definite D call. The CDR3 totals 15 residues. In germline, CDR1 is MDHEN, CDR2 SYDVKM. V shed 6 bases and J shed 0 bases, with 14 bases lying between them. In nucleotides, the CDR3 is TGTGCCAGCAGCCCATTTACACGGGCTAACTATGGCTACACCTTC. Protein sequence: CASSPFTRANYGYTF.

A few counts support this clonotype. The J gene is TRBJ2-7, the V gene TRBV6-6; 8 bases align to TRBD2. With 4 bases clipped from V and 0 bases from J, the junction kept 11 bases outside the gene matches. CDR3 size: 17 residues. CDR1 MNHNY and CDR2 SVGAGI come from the germline V gene (reference sequence). The CDR3 nucleotides read TGTGCCAGCAGTTCAGACAATGGACTAGCACGCTCCTACGAGCAGTACTTC. Amino acids: CASSSDNGLARSYEQYF.

This chain joins TRBV20-1 and TRBJ2-5; the match to TRBD2 covers 7 bases. The CDR3 contains 15 residues. Germline CDR1 is DFQATT and CDR2 is SNEGSKA (reference sequence). V was clipped by 0 bases and J by 1 base; unmatched bases: 5. This CDR3 reads CSARERGNTQETQYF. CDR3 nucleotides: TGCAGTGCTAGAGAGCGGGGGAACACCCAAGAGACCCAGTACTTC.

This clonotype was counted between two and nine times. V is TRBV7-2 and J is TRBJ2-3; D is perhaps TRBD2 (5 bases). Germline CDR1 is SGHTA and CDR2 is FQGNSA. Trimming took 2 bases from V and 4 from J, leaving 10 bases between them. This CDR3 is built from 14 residues. The CDR3 nucleotides are TGTGCCAGCAGCTTAACTAGGTCAGCAGATACGCAGTATTTT. It is translated as CASSLTRSADTQYF.

Many counts were recorded for this clonotype. The chain joins TRBV7-2 to TRBJ2-7; no reliable D call. The germline gives CDR1 SGHTA, CDR2 FQGNSA. The CDR3 has 14 residues. The germline V and J ends were trimmed by 2 bases and 2 bases, with 10 bases remaining between them. In DNA form, the CDR3 reads TGTGCCAGCAGCTTAAAACCCAACGCCTACGAGCAGTACTTC. It codes for CASSLKPNAYEQYF.

This rearrangement joins TRBV7-2 to TRBJ1-1; maybe TRBD1 (5 bases). There are 11 residues in the CDR3. Trimming shortened V by 8 bases and J by 4 bases, and 8 bases separated the two germline ends. Germline V gene data show CDR1 as SGHTA and CDR2 as FQGNSA. The CDR3 sequence: CASGGFTEAFF. CDR3 DNA sequence: TGTGCCAGCGGGGGGTTCACTGAAGCTTTCTTT.

CDR3 in amino acids: CASSISGRSNTEAFF. CDR3 DNA sequence: TGTGCCAGCAGCATATCGGGACGGTCGAACACTGAAGCTTTCTTT. The chain links TRBV5-8 to TRBJ1-1; D possibly corresponds to TRBD1 (5 bases). CDR3 size: 15 residues. Germline-derived CDR1 and CDR2 are SGHTS and YDEGEE. V dropped 4 bases and J dropped 1 base, with 14 bases sitting between them.

This clonotype has only a few counts. The genes are TRBV6-2 or TRBV6-3 and TRBJ2-1; D possibly corresponds to TRBD1 (7 bases). This CDR3 comprises 14 residues. V gave up 5 bases and J gave up 4 bases, with 12 bases separating them. Germline CDR1 and CDR2: MNHEY and SVGEGT. The CDR3 reads CASSTGEVYNEQFF. In DNA form, the CDR3 reads TGTGCCAGCAGTACAGGGGAGGTATACAATGAGCAGTTCTTC.

This clonotype was detected only a few times. V gene TRBV29-1 combines with J gene TRBJ1-2; TRBD1 agrees at 7 bases. CDR3 size: 15 residues. J lost 2 bases, V lost 6 bases, and 12 bases had no gene match. In germline, CDR1 is SQVTM, CDR2 ANQGSEA. The CDR3 DNA reads as TGCAGCGTCCCTCTTGTAAACAGGGGAAACTATGGCTACACCTTC. Translation: CSVPLVNRGNYGYTF.

The chain employs TRBV12-3 or TRBV12-4 and TRBJ1-2, with D perhaps matching TRBD1 (6 bases). V lost 5 bases to trimming and J lost 4 bases, with 17 bases between them. The CDR3 covers 15 residues. In DNA, the CDR3 is TGTGCCAGCAGTCCTACCGGGACACCACGCTATGGCTACACCTTC. It specifies CASSPTGTPRYGYTF.

This chain joins TRBV5-4 and TRBJ1-2; 8 positions agree with TRBD1. CDR3 size: 15 residues. Germline V gene lookup returns CDR1 SGHNT and CDR2 YYREEE (reference sequence). Unmatched junction bases numbered 7, after V lost 0 bases and J lost 6 bases. In nucleotides, the CDR3 is TGTGCCAGCAGCTTGGGTGGACAGGGTAAAGATGGCTACACCTTC. Its translation: CASSLGGQGKDGYTF. Drawing the rest from reference TRBV5-4 and TRBJ1-2, the complete variable domain is ETGVTQSPTHLIKTRGQQVTLRCSSQSGHNTVSWYQQALGQGPQFIFQYYREEENGRGNFPPRFSGLQFPNYSSELNVNALELDDSALYLCASSLGGQGKDGYTFGSGTRLTVV.

The rearrangement uses TRBV2 and TRBJ2-1; 8 bases agree with TRBD2. The V gene's germline CDR1 is SNHLY and CDR2 FYNNEI. Trimming took 6 bases from V and 6 from J; bases not matched to a gene: 10. The CDR3 is 15 amino acids. The CDR3 region has the DNA TGTGCCAGCAGCCTCCCGGAGAGCGGGGGCAATGAGCAGTTCTTC. It yields the protein CASSLPESGGNEQFF.

This clonotype was observed a few times. The gene calls are TRBV2 and TRBJ2-1; D not resolved. Germline CDR1 and CDR2: SNHLY and FYNNEI. The germline V and J ends were trimmed by 3 bases and 6 bases, with 12 bases remaining between them. The CDR3 length is 14 residues. The CDR3 DNA reads TGTGCCAGCAGTGACCTGGTCCAGGCCAATGAGCAGTTCTTC. Protein product: CASSDLVQANEQFF.

The chain links TRBV20-1 to TRBJ2-4; weak D call: TRBD1 (6 bases). V shed 6 bases and J shed 13 bases, with 22 bases lying between them. Germline V gene lookup returns CDR1 DFQATT and CDR2 SNEGSKA (reference sequence). There are 13 residues in the CDR3. This CDR3 is CSATGTLPGEQYF. The CDR3 DNA reads TGCAGTGCAACCGGGACGCTCCCAGGGGAGCAGTACTTC.

Regarding this clonotype: The DNA is left out, because the CDR3 cannot be placed on it with certainty; the CDR3 is given as TCRdb lists it. The chain links TRBV14 to TRBJ2-6; the table calls TRBD1, which could not be checked here. The CDR3 region is 17 residues in length, termini included. Germline-derived CDR1 and CDR2 are SGHDN and FVKESK. Here the CDR3 reads CASSQFAPGSGANVPTF.

This clonotype was counted many times. At one end the junction does not follow the germline gene, possibly because of a read error. The V and J genes are TRBV5-1 and TRBJ1-1; D is ambiguous. This CDR3 contains 14 residues. The germline CDR1 and CDR2 sequences are SGHRS and YFSETQ. CDR3 in amino acids: CASSLAPGNTEAFF. The CDR3 bases are TGTGCCAGCAGCTTGGCTCCGGGGAACACTGAAGCTTTCTTT.

The chain links TRBV5-4 to TRBJ2-1; D is perhaps TRBD2 (7 bases). The CDR3 contains 12 residues. V was trimmed by 4 bases and J by 14 bases, leaving 16 bases between them. Germline V CDR1 and CDR2: SGHNT, YYREEE (reference sequence). The CDR3 DNA is TGTGCCAGCAGCCAAGGGGGGGTTCATGAGTTCTTC. Protein: CASSQGGVHEFF. The entire variable domain, with the rest obtained from reference TRBV5-4 and TRBJ2-1, is as follows: ETGVTQSPTHLIKTRGQQVTLRCSSQSGHNTVSWYQQALGQGPQFIFQYYREEENGRGNFPPRFSGLQFPNYSSELNVNALELDDSALYLCASSQGGVHEFFGPGTRLTVL.